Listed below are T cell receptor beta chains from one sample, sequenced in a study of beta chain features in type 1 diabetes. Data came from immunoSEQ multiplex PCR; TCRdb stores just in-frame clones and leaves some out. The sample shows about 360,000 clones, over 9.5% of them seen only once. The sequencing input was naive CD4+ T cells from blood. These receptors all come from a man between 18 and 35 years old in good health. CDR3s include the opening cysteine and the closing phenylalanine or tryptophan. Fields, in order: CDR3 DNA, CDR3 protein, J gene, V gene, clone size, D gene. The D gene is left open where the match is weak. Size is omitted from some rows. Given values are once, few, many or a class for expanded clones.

TGTGCCAGCAGTCCCCCAGGGGGGTGGGCTGAAGCTTTCTTT | CASSPPGGWAEAFF | TRBJ1-1 | TRBV27 | few | TRBD1
TGTGCCAGCAGTGCTAGCGGGGCTGTTGGTGAAAAACTGTTTTTT | CASSASGAVGEKLFF | TRBJ1-4 | TRBV25-1 | few | .
TGTGCCAGCAGCGTGACAGGAGGAGGCACTGAAGCTTTCTTT | CASSVTGGGTEAFF | TRBJ1-1 | TRBV9 | . | .
TGTGCCAGCAGCTTAACTGGACAGGGGAGGGGTACGGAGCAGTACTTC | CASSLTGQGRGTEQYF | TRBJ2-7 | TRBV7-3 | . | TRBD1
TGTGCCAGCAGCTTAGTTTTGACAGGGCACGATACGCAGTATTTT | CASSLVLTGHDTQYF | TRBJ2-3 | TRBV7-8 | few | TRBD1
TGTGCCAGCAGCGTTACCGGGAGAAACGAGCAGTACTTC | CASSVTGRNEQYF | TRBJ2-7 | TRBV9 | few | .
TGTGCCAGCAGCCGCCCCCCGGACAGCTATGGCTACACCTTC | CASSRPPDSYGYTF | TRBJ1-2 | TRBV13 | few | .
TGCGCCAGCAGCTTGGGACTAGCAGGGCCAGATACGCAGTATTTT | CASSLGLAGPDTQYF | TRBJ2-3 | TRBV5-1 | . | TRBD2
TGTGCCAGCAGCCAAGAACGATTCGGCGGGGGGGCCCAAGAGACCCAGTACTTC | CASSQERFGGGAQETQYF | TRBJ2-5 | TRBV4-2 | . | TRBD2
TGTGCCTGGAGTGTAAGACAGGGGGCTAATGGCTACACCTTC | CAWSVRQGANGYTF | TRBJ1-2 | TRBV30 | few | TRBD1
TGTGCCTGGAGTTACAGGGATAGTCAGCCCCAGCATTTT | CAWSYRDSQPQHF | TRBJ1-5 | TRBV30 | few | .
TGTGCCAGCCGCCGGGACTCCGGTTTCGATACGCAGTATTTT | CASRRDSGFDTQYF | TRBJ2-3 | TRBV6-1 | few | .
TGCGCCAGCAGCAGCGCTGGACAGGGCCGCGGGGCTTTCTTT | CASSSAGQGRGAFF | TRBJ1-1 | TRBV5-1 | . | TRBD1
TGTGCCAGCACCCGGGACAGGGAAGAGACCCAGTACTTC | CASTRDREETQYF | TRBJ2-5 | TRBV6-1 | . | TRBD1
TGTGCCAGCAGTCCCATTCCGGCTAGCGGCCACAATGAGCAGTTCTTC | CASSPIPASGHNEQFF | TRBJ2-1 | TRBV7-2 | . | TRBD2
TGTGCCAGTATGGGGGGATATGAGCAGTTCTTC | CASMGGYEQFF | TRBJ2-1 | TRBV19 | . | .
TGTGCCTGGAGTGTGGGCAGCATGAACACTGAAGCTTTCTTT | CAWSVGSMNTEAFF | TRBJ1-1 | TRBV30 | . | .
TGTGCCACCAGCAGAAGCCGGGACAGGAACACCGGGGAGCTGTTTTTT | CATSRSRDRNTGELFF | TRBJ2-2 | TRBV15 | . | TRBD1
TGCGCCAGCAGCTTGGACAGGGGATACAATGAGCAGTTCTTC | CASSLDRGYNEQFF | TRBJ2-1 | TRBV5-1 | few | TRBD1
TGTGCCAGCAGTACCAGGGGTTCTAACTATGGCTACACCTTC | CASSTRGSNYGYTF | TRBJ1-2 | TRBV6-5 | . | .
TGCGCCAGCCGGGTGGGACTCGGGGGTCGGGAGACCCAGTACTTC | CASRVGLGGRETQYF | TRBJ2-5 | TRBV5-1 | few | .
TGTGCCAGCAGCTCACGGACTAGCGGGGGCCCCGGGGAGACCCAGTACTTC | CASSSRTSGGPGETQYF | TRBJ2-5 | TRBV5-4 | . | TRBD2
TGTGCCATCAAGCGGGGGGACTACAATGAGCAGTTCTTC | CAIKRGDYNEQFF | TRBJ2-1 | TRBV28 | . | TRBD2
TGTGCCAGCAGTGAATCGAGGGAGGGAAGGGGGATAGAAAAACTGTTTTTT | CASSESREGRGIEKLFF | TRBJ1-4 | TRBV25-1 | few | .
TGTGCCAGCAGCCTTCCCCCAGGGGCCGAGCAGTTCTTC | CASSLPPGAEQFF | TRBJ2-1 | TRBV7-3 | few | .
TGTGCTAGCAGCCCCGGGACAGGGCAGGGGGAGCAGTTCTTC | CASSPGTGQGEQFF | TRBJ2-1 | TRBV7-7 | . | TRBD1
TGTGCCTGGAGTAGGGACACGGACTACGAGCAGTACTTC | CAWSRDTDYEQYF | TRBJ2-7 | TRBV30 | few | .
TGTGCCAGCAGTCTAGCCCGGACAGGGGGTGATGGTAGGACCCAGTACTTC | CASSLARTGGDGRTQYF | TRBJ2-5 | TRBV27 | few | TRBD1
TGTGCCAGTAGTGTGGGACTAGCGGGCCCCCACGAGCAGTACTTC | CASSVGLAGPHEQYF | TRBJ2-7 | TRBV19 | few | TRBD2
TGTGCCAGCAGCCTACAGGGTGGGAGTCCTGAAGCTTTCTTT | CASSLQGGSPEAFF | TRBJ1-1 | TRBV7-3 | . | .
TGCGCCAGCAGCTTAACAGGGTCGTCAGATACGCAGTATTTT | CASSLTGSSDTQYF | TRBJ2-3 | TRBV5-1 | . | .
TGCGCCAGCAGCCGCCTCCCGCCGGGACAACGCTACGAGCAGTACTTC | CASSRLPPGQRYEQYF | TRBJ2-7 | TRBV5-1 | few | .
TGTGCCAGCAGCTTATTGTGGGGGGACACTGAAGCTTTCTTT | CASSLLWGDTEAFF | TRBJ1-1 | TRBV7-9 | . | .
TGTGCCAGCAGCTTAGCACAGGGAAGCTACACCTTC | CASSLAQGSYTF | TRBJ1-2 | TRBV7-9 | few | .
TGTGCCAGCAGCATGGACAGGTGGGCTGAAAAACTGTTTTTT | CASSMDRWAEKLFF | TRBJ1-4 | TRBV7-2 | . | TRBD1
TGTGCCTGGAGTGCGGGACAGGACAATCAGCCCCAGCATTTT | CAWSAGQDNQPQHF | TRBJ1-5 | TRBV30 | . | TRBD1
TGCAGCGCCCGACTAGCGTCCTACAATGAGCAGTTCTTC | CSARLASYNEQFF | TRBJ2-1 | TRBV29-1 | many | TRBD2
TGTGCCAGCAGCTTGGAACTAGCGGGTAGCACAGATACGCAGTATTTT | CASSLELAGSTDTQYF | TRBJ2-3 | TRBV5-6 | few | TRBD2
TGTGCCAGCAGCCTAGGTGGTAGCGGGAGCTCCTACGAGCAGTACTTC | CASSLGGSGSSYEQYF | TRBJ2-7 | TRBV7-9 | . | TRBD2
TGTGCCAGCAGCTTATATCCCGGTTCCTACGAGCAGTACTTC | CASSLYPGSYEQYF | TRBJ2-7 | TRBV7-2 | . | .
TGTGCCAGCAGCCAAGATCCGCAGCAAGAGACCCAGTACTTC | CASSQDPQQETQYF | TRBJ2-5 | TRBV4-2 | . | .
TGTGCCAGCAGCGAAAGTGCGGGAAATACTGGGGCCAACGTCCTGACTTTC | CASSESAGNTGANVLTF | TRBJ2-6 | TRBV7-2 | . | .
TGCGCCAGCAGCCAAGCTGTAACTAGCGTAACCACAGATACGCAGTATTTT | CASSQAVTSVTTDTQYF | TRBJ2-3 | TRBV4-3 | few | TRBD2
TGTGCCAGCAGTTACTCGCTCAGGCAAAATCAGCCCCAGCATTTT | CASSYSLRQNQPQHF | TRBJ1-5 | TRBV6-6 | . | .
TGTGCCAGTAGTGCCGATTCTGGTTGGCATTTCCCTGGGGCCAACGTCCTGACTTTC | CASSADSGWHFPGANVLTF | TRBJ2-6 | TRBV19 | . | .
TGTGCCTGGAGTAAAGGGGATAGCAATCAGCCCCAGCATTTT | CAWSKGDSNQPQHF | TRBJ1-5 | TRBV30 | . | .
TGTGCCAGCAGAGTACGGAGCGGAGCGAACACCGGGGAGCTGTTTTTT | CASRVRSGANTGELFF | TRBJ2-2 | TRBV27 | . | .
TGTGCCAGCAGTCAGAGGGAACCCCCGACCGGCTACACCTTC | CASSQREPPTGYTF | TRBJ1-2 | TRBV7-6 | few | .
TGTGCCAGCAGTGAATCAGGGAGGACCTACGAGCAGTACTTC | CASSESGRTYEQYF | TRBJ2-7 | TRBV25-1 | . | .
TGTGCCAGCAGCCAGCTAGGGGTTAGGGACATTCAGTACTTC | CASSQLGVRDIQYF | TRBJ2-4 | TRBV4-2 | few | .